What follows are 8 T cell receptor beta chains derived from one specimen sequenced in a study of PD-1 blockade in classical Hodgkin lymphoma. As to time point: cycle 4 day 1 (C4D1), after about 6 weeks of nivolumab. Relapses following autologous stem cell transplantation were seen in all patients, with brentuximab vedotin exposure varying. Method: immunoSEQ multiplex PCR; TCRdb's copy keeps in-frame clones and lacks some. This sample has 100,000 to 120,000 clones, with more than 70% found just once. The sample in question was peripheral blood mononuclear cells (PBMCs), obtained before the fourth cycle of nivolumab. The receptors were gathered from a human donor with classical Hodgkin lymphoma.

The CDR3 region has the DNA TGTGCCAGCAGCGTCAGCTCTGGAAACACCATATATTTT. Residues: CASSVSSGNTIYF. The chain links TRBV6-1 to TRBJ1-3; no reliable D call. V lost 6 bases and J 0 bases, leaving 6 bases between the germline ends. The CDR3 runs 13 residues. The germline CDR1 and CDR2 sequences are MNHNS and SASEGT.

The chain links TRBV7-9 to TRBJ2-2; 11 bases are a match to TRBD2. The CDR3 extends over 16 amino acids. Trimming cost V 5 bases and J 7 bases; bases outside gene matches: 9. The germline CDR1 and CDR2 sequences are SEHNR and FQNEAQ (reference sequence). The CDR3 sequence is CASSPRTSGSHGELFF. CDR3 DNA: TGTGCCAGCAGCCCCCGGACTAGCGGGTCCCACGGGGAGCTGTTTTTT.

V gene TRBV9 combines with J gene TRBJ2-2, with 7 bases that match TRBD1. CDR3 size: 18 residues. The J segment lost 5 bases and the V segment lost 0 bases, leaving 13 bases of the junction unmatched. Germline-derived CDR1 and CDR2 are SGDLS and YYNGEE. The CDR3 bases are TGTGCCAGCAGCGTAGGGAAAGACGACGTCAGGGGGACCGGGGAGCTGTTTTTT. It codes for CASSVGKDDVRGTGELFF.

The genes are TRBV18 and TRBJ2-1; D tentatively reads TRBD1 or TRBD2 (5 bases each). Germline-derived CDR1 and CDR2 are KGHSH and LQKENI. V was cut by 6 bases and J by 0 bases, with 12 bases left in between. This CDR3 contains 15 residues. The CDR3: CASSPGTGSYNEQFF. The CDR3, as DNA: TGTGCCAGCTCCCCCGGGACCGGCTCCTACAATGAGCAGTTCTTC. The whole variable domain, filled in from reference TRBV18 and TRBJ2-1, reads NAGVMQNPRHLVRRRGQEARLRCSPMKGHSHVYWYRQLPEEGLKFMVYLQKENIIDESGMPKERFSAEFPKEGPSILRIQQVVRGDSAAYFCASSPGTGSYNEQFFGPGTRLTVL.

CDR3 in amino acids: CASSLGRDRDYEQYF. Here the CDR3 DNA reads TGTGCCAGCAGCTTAGGCCGGGACAGGGACTACGAGCAGTACTTC. This chain connects TRBV13 to TRBJ2-7, with 9 bases lining up with TRBD1. V was pared by 0 bases and J by 3 bases, with 3 bases of the junction left unmatched. This CDR3 region has 15 residues. Germline lookup yields CDR1 PRHDT and CDR2 FYEKMQ (reference sequence).

In DNA form, the CDR3 reads TGTGCCAGCAGCCAACAGGTGATTAGCAATCAGCCCCAGCATTTT. Its translation is CASSQQVISNQPQHF. The chain links TRBV2 to TRBJ1-5; maybe TRBD1 (5 bases). Germline-derived CDR1 and CDR2 are SNHLY and FYNNEI. The CDR3 totals 15 residues. The V and J ends lost 6 bases and 0 bases respectively, with 12 bases between them.

The V gene is TRBV29-1, the J gene TRBJ2-1, with 8 bases lining up with TRBD1. Germline-derived CDR1 and CDR2 are SQVTM and ANQGSEA. The junction had 7 bases not matched to a gene; V was cut back by 3 bases and J by 9 bases. The length of the CDR3 is 13 residues. The CDR3 sequence is CSVEDYRGSEQFF. The CDR3 DNA sequence: TGCAGCGTTGAGGATTACAGGGGGTCTGAGCAGTTCTTC.

The gene calls are TRBV19 and TRBJ2-5; D assignment may be TRBD1 or TRBD2 (5 bases each). V was trimmed by 5 bases and J by 4 bases, leaving 23 bases between them. Germline CDR1 is LNHDA and CDR2 is SQIVND (reference sequence). The CDR3 has 17 residues. As DNA, the CDR3 is TGTGCCAGTAGTGTAAGTGGAGGATCAGGGATTGGAGAGACCCAGTACTTC. Translation gives CASSVSGGSGIGETQYF. Variable domain in full (rest from reference TRBV19 and TRBJ2-5): DGGITQSPKYLFRKEGQNVTLSCEQNLNHDAMYWYRQDPGQGLRLIYYSQIVNDFQKGDIAEGYSVSREKKESFPLTVTSAQKNPTAFYLCASSVSGGSGIGETQYFGPGTRLLVL.